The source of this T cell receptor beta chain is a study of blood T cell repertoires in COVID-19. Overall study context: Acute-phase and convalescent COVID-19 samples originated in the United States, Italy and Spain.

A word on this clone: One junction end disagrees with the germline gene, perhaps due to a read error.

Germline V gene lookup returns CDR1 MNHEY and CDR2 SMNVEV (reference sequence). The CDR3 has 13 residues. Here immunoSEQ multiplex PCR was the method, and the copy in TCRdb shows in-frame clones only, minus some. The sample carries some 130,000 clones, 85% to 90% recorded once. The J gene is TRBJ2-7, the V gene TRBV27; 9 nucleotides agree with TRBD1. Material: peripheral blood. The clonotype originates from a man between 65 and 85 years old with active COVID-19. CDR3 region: CTSSLWTGEEQYF. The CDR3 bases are TGTACCAGCAGTTTATGGACAGGGGAGGAGCAGTACTTC.